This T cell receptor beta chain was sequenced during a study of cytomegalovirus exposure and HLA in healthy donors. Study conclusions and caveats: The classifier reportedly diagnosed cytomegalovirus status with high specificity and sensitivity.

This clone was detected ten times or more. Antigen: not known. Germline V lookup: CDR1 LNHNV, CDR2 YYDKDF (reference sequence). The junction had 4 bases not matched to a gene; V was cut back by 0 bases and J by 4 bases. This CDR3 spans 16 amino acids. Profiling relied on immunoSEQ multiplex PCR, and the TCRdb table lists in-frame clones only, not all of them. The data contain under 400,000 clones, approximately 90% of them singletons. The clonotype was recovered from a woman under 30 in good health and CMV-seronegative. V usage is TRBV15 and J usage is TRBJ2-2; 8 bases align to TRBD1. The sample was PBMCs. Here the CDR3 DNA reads TGTGCCACCAGCAGAGATTGGACAGGGACCACCGGGGAGCTGTTTTTT. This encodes CATSRDWTGTTGELFF. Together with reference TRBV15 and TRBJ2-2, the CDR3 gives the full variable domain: DAMVIQNPRYQVTQFGKPVTLSCSQTLNHNVMYWYQQKSSQAPKLLFHYYDKDFNNEADTPDNFQSRRPNTSFCFLDIRSPGLGDTAMYLCATSRDWTGTTGELFFGEGSRLTVL.